This T cell receptor (beta chain) was captured by sequencing in a study of CD8 T cells in ankylosing spondylitis. One entry per CDR3 protein results from TCRdb running MiXCR on the 5' RACE reads. The sample contains 85,000 to 90,000 distinct CDR3 sequences, under 30% of which appear only once. This CDR3 spans 15 amino acids. The V end was cut by 1 base, the J end by 3 bases, with 10 bases between. There are many counts of this clonotype. Its antigen is not identified. Regarding the study as a whole: Clones tied to disease were said to be significantly enriched in matched ankylosing spondylitis synovial fluid. Characteristic of ankylosing spondylitis blood, it appeared, was a TCR beta motif comprising several highly homologous variants.

Sequenced sample: blood, either unsorted or a sorted T cell fraction (not recorded which). This TCR derives from a male donor with ankylosing spondylitis or in good health (not recorded which). The V and J genes are TRBV12-3 or TRBV12-4 and TRBJ2-1; possible D gene TRBD2, 6 bases. The CDR3: CASSLGQGGYNEQFF. The CDR3 DNA is TGTGCCAGCAGTTTAGGCCAGGGAGGCTACAATGAGCAGTTCTTC.